Listed below are T cell receptor beta chains from one sample, sequenced in a study of beta chain features in type 1 diabetes. The method was immunoSEQ multiplex PCR; TCRdb's version includes in-frame clones alone and lacks a portion of them. The sample contains around 500,000 clones, roughly 30% of which appear only once. The source material was naive CD4+ T cells from blood. The receptor set was obtained from a man younger than 35 in good health. Each CDR3 is given with its conserved first and last residue. The D gene is left open where the match is weak. For some rows the clone size is stated as once, few or many, or as a class when expanded; others skip it.

V gene	D gene	clone size	J gene	CDR3 DNA	CDR3 protein
TRBV5-1	NA	NA	TRBJ1-1	TGCGCCAGCAGCTTAAGGGTGGACACTGAAGCTTTCTTT	CASSLRVDTEAFF
TRBV28	TRBD1	few	TRBJ2-6	TGTGCCAGCAGTGCCACGACAGGGTTCTCTGGGGCCAACGTCCTGACTTTC	CASSATTGFSGANVLTF
TRBV5-8	NA	NA	TRBJ2-7	TGTGCCAGCCGCTACACGGCCGGCGAGCAGTACTTC	CASRYTAGEQYF
TRBV30	NA	few	TRBJ2-7	TGTGCCTGGAGTGTAAGGCCGTCCTACGAGCAGTACTTC	CAWSVRPSYEQYF
TRBV6-5	NA	NA	TRBJ1-1	TGTGCCAGCACGAGGGACACTGAAGCTTTCTTT	CASTRDTEAFF
TRBV11-2	NA	NA	TRBJ2-5	TGTGCCAGCAGCCCCCAGGGGCCTCTTCAGTACTTC	CASSPQGPLQYF
TRBV7-6	NA	NA	TRBJ2-5	TGTGCCAGCAGCTTAAGACTCGGAACAGAGACCCAGTACTTC	CASSLRLGTETQYF
TRBV30	NA	few	TRBJ2-5	TGTGCCTGGAGTGTAACCACGCAAGAGACCCAGTACTTC	CAWSVTTQETQYF
TRBV7-9	NA	NA	TRBJ2-5	TGTGCCAGCAGCTTAGTGGCCGAGACCCAGTACTTC	CASSLVAETQYF
TRBV14	NA	NA	TRBJ2-1	TGTGCCAGCAGCCAGAGCTCCTACAATGAGCAGTTCTTC	CASSQSSYNEQFF
TRBV4-1	TRBD1	few	TRBJ2-7	TGCGCCAGCAGCCTGTTCGGGACAGGGCTGAACGAGCAGTACTTC	CASSLFGTGLNEQYF
TRBV15	NA	NA	TRBJ1-4	TGTGCCACCAGCAGAGGGGCAACTAATGAAAAACTGTTTTTT	CATSRGATNEKLFF
TRBV30	NA	few	TRBJ2-2	TGTGCCTGGAGTGTAGAAATGACCGGGGAGCTGTTTTTT	CAWSVEMTGELFF
TRBV6-6	TRBD2	NA	TRBJ2-1	TGTGCCAGCTGCCCCAGGGCGGGAGGGCGCAATGAGCAGTTCTTC	CASCPRAGGRNEQFF
TRBV5-4	NA	few	TRBJ2-5	TGTGCCAGCAGCTTGGCTCGGAGCTCCAGGGAGGAGACCCAGTACTTC	CASSLARSSREETQYF
TRBV29-1	TRBD1	few	TRBJ2-7	TGCAGCGTTGTGGGGAGACAGGGGGCACTCGAGCAGTACTTC	CSVVGRQGALEQYF
TRBV7-2	NA	few	TRBJ2-7	TGTGCCAGCAGCTTATCAGGCGGTTCGAGCTCCTACGAGCAGTACTTC	CASSLSGGSSSYEQYF
TRBV7-9	TRBD2	NA	TRBJ2-3	TGTGCCAGCAGCCACCGGACTAGCGGGAGCACAGATACGCAGTATTTT	CASSHRTSGSTDTQYF
TRBV30	TRBD1	NA	TRBJ2-5	TGTGCCTGGAGTCCTACCGGGACAGGATTCGAGACCCAGTACTTC	CAWSPTGTGFETQYF
TRBV7-2	NA	NA	TRBJ2-3	TGTGCCAGCAGCTTAGCAGGGATGGACACGCAGTATTTT	CASSLAGMDTQYF
TRBV30	NA	NA	TRBJ1-5	TGTGCCTGGACCGATGGGACTTCTTACTATAGCAATCAGCCCCAGCATTTT	CAWTDGTSYYSNQPQHF
TRBV27	NA	few	TRBJ2-4	TGTGCCAGCAGTTCAAGACAGGCGGTAGGGAACATTCAGTACTTC	CASSSRQAVGNIQYF
TRBV28	TRBD2	NA	TRBJ2-4	TGTGCCAGCAGTCCCCCCGCGGGGGGGCTCGGCAAAAACATTCAGTACTTC	CASSPPAGGLGKNIQYF